This T cell receptor (beta chain) was found in a study of shared clonotypes between healthy human individuals. For the study at large: The donor pool was made up of a couple of women and three men aged 18 to 49.

Study outcomes and limitations: The rarefaction results pointed to incomplete sorted-subset sequencing despite large depth. Non-shared clonotypes showed lower generation probabilities than clonotypes common to all four donors.

Naive CD8 cells comprised CD45RO-negative, CCR7-positively selected cells, excluding terminally differentiated effector memory CD45RA+ cells. A remark on this clone: No antigen is known for it.

The assay was run at deep level. Sequencing was performed with immunoSEQ multiplex PCR; in TCRdb, only in-frame clones are kept and a portion is missing. The sample carries hundreds of thousands of clones, 95% to 98% recorded once. Sequenced sample: naive CD8+ T cells sorted from blood. This clonotype originated in a man aged 25-45 years in good health.

CDR3 coding DNA: TGTGCCAGCACCCGGACAGCCACACTTTATAACTATGGCTACACCTTC. Translated, it gives CASTRTATLYNYGYTF. The V call is TRBV7-9, the J call TRBJ1-2; perhaps TRBD1 as D (6 bases). The length of the CDR3 is 16 residues. The V gene lost 7 bases and the J gene lost 1 base, with 19 bases spanning the gap. Germline lookup yields CDR1 SEHNR and CDR2 FQNEAQ (reference sequence).